A selection of T cell receptor beta chains follows, all from one sample in a study of vaccination and CD4 T cells after COVID-19. TCRdb redid the calling of the PCR reads with MiXCR, one entry per CDR3 protein. The repertoire holds 13,000 to 15,000 distinct CDR3 sequences, with 33% as singletons. Their target antigens are unknown. This specimen consisted of CD4+ T cells from blood, cultured in vitro, obtained after SARS-CoV-2 vaccination. Source of these receptors: a human donor who had recovered from COVID-19. Each CDR3 is given with its conserved first and last residue. A D gene is named only where the DNA matches it firmly. Clone size appears in some rows only: once, few, many, or a class for an expanded clone.

CDR3aa | CDR3nt | len | abundance | v_gene | d_gene | j_gene
CASSPQEAFEQYF | TGTGCCAGCAGTCCTCAGGAGGCTTTCGAGCAGTACTTC | 13 | NA | TRBV12-3/TRBV12-4 | NA | TRBJ2-7
CASSDGTSGGSGANVLTF | TGTGCCAGCAGTGACGGGACTAGCGGGGGCTCTGGGGCCAACGTCCTGACTTTC | 18 | NA | TRBV6-4 | TRBD2 | TRBJ2-6
CSVEDGRDYGYTF | TGCAGCGTTGAAGATGGACGGGACTATGGCTACACCTTC | 13 | NA | TRBV29-1 | NA | TRBJ1-2
CASSQGGRGEQFF | TGTGCCAGCAGTCAGGGAGGGCGGGGGGAGCAGTTCTTC | 13 | few | TRBV28 | TRBD2 | TRBJ2-1
CATSDWTGYEQYF | TGTGCCACCAGTGACTGGACCGGGTACGAGCAGTACTTC | 13 | NA | TRBV24-1 | NA | TRBJ2-7
CASSLQPYEQYF | TGTGCCAGCAGCTTACAGCCCTACGAGCAGTACTTC | 12 | NA | TRBV7-2 | NA | TRBJ2-7
CASSEGGTSTDTQYF | TGTGCCAGTAGTGAAGGCGGAACTAGCACAGATACGCAGTATTTT | 15 | medium-sized | TRBV19 | NA | TRBJ2-3
CSTGQGEYGYTF | TGCAGTACTGGACAGGGAGAGTATGGCTACACCTTC | 12 | medium-sized | TRBV20-1 | TRBD1 | TRBJ1-2
CASSQDPPTDSQETQYF | TGCGCCAGCAGCCAAGATCCCCCGACTGACAGTCAAGAGACCCAGTACTTC | 17 | medium-sized | TRBV4-3 | NA | TRBJ2-5
CASSVSSRAGELFF | TGCGCCAGCAGTGTTTCTAGTAGGGCCGGGGAGCTGTTTTTT | 14 | NA | TRBV10-2 | NA | TRBJ2-2
CASSHPGGYGYTF | TGTGCCAGCAGCCATCCAGGGGGCTATGGCTACACCTTC | 13 | NA | TRBV9 | TRBD1 | TRBJ1-2
CASSSGRAPKNIQYF | TGTGCCAGTAGTTCAGGGAGGGCTCCCAAAAACATTCAGTACTTC | 15 | few | TRBV19 | TRBD2 | TRBJ2-4
CASSLMSVAAGGEQYF | TGTGCCAGCAGCTTAATGTCCGTAGCAGCTGGCGGGGAGCAGTACTTC | 16 | NA | TRBV7-3 | NA | TRBJ2-7
CASSYTAGANMNTEAFF | TGTGCCAGCAGTTACACTGCGGGGGCCAACATGAACACTGAAGCTTTCTTT | 17 | NA | TRBV6-5 | NA | TRBJ1-1
CASSDYTGLGTEAFF | TGTGCCAGTAGCGACTACACAGGCTTGGGCACTGAAGCTTTCTTT | 15 | NA | TRBV19 | NA | TRBJ1-1
CASSLFDYEQYF | TGTGCCAGCAGTTTATTTGACTACGAGCAGTACTTC | 12 | NA | TRBV28 | NA | TRBJ2-7
CASRASGELFF | TGTGCCAGCAGGGCGTCCGGGGAGCTGTTTTTT | 11 | NA | TRBV27 | NA | TRBJ2-2
CASSRQGSNEKLFF | TGTGCCAGCAGCCGACAGGGTTCTAATGAAAAACTGTTTTTT | 14 | few | TRBV7-6 | TRBD1 | TRBJ1-4
CASSDTFVGDTQYF | TGTGCCAGCAGTGATACCTTTGTTGGGGATACGCAGTATTTT | 14 | few | TRBV6-4 | NA | TRBJ2-3
CATKLWYEQYF | TGTGCCACCAAACTATGGTACGAGCAGTACTTC | 11 | NA | TRBV11-2 | NA | TRBJ2-7
CSASTRAGANVLTF | TGCAGTGCTAGTACCAGGGCGGGGGCCAACGTCCTGACTTTC | 14 | NA | TRBV20-1 | NA | TRBJ2-6
CASSLGGGRVGTDTQYF | TGTGCCAGCAGCCTAGGTGGGGGGCGCGTCGGCACAGATACGCAGTATTTT | 17 | NA | TRBV21-1 | NA | TRBJ2-3
CASSYPDTQYF | TGTGCCAGCAGTTACCCAGATACGCAGTATTTT | 11 | few | TRBV6-2/TRBV6-3 | NA | TRBJ2-3
CASSSHGGIKSSYEQYF | TGTGCCAGTAGTTCCCATGGAGGGATTAAGAGCTCCTACGAGCAGTACTTC | 17 | NA | TRBV19 | NA | TRBJ2-7
CASSYSTGNSNQPQHF | TGTGCCAGCAGTTACTCGACAGGGAATAGCAATCAGCCCCAGCATTTT | 16 | few | TRBV6-5 | TRBD1 | TRBJ1-5
CASSLAGGPYEQYF | TGTGCCAGCAGCCTAGCGGGAGGGCCGTACGAGCAGTACTTC | 14 | NA | TRBV2 | TRBD2 | TRBJ2-7
CASSKDRVAGNQPQHF | TGTGCCAGCAGTAAGGACAGGGTAGCGGGCAATCAGCCCCAGCATTTT | 16 | NA | TRBV6-2/TRBV6-3 | TRBD1 | TRBJ1-5
CASSQTSLNQEQYF | TGTGCCAGCAGCCAAACGTCCCTCAATCAGGAGCAGTACTTC | 14 | NA | TRBV4-2 | NA | TRBJ2-7
CASSRTANANTGELFF | TGTGCCAGTAGTCGCACTGCCAATGCGAACACCGGGGAGCTGTTTTTT | 16 | few | TRBV19 | NA | TRBJ2-2
CSVGTGGVYEQYF | TGCAGCGTGGGGACAGGGGGCGTTTACGAGCAGTACTTC | 13 | NA | TRBV29-1 | TRBD1 | TRBJ2-7
CASSRGKGGQPQHF | TGTGCCAGCAGCCGAGGGAAGGGAGGTCAGCCCCAGCATTTT | 14 | NA | TRBV2 | NA | TRBJ1-5
CSVDGGTSGRRETQYF | TGCAGCGTCGATGGAGGGACTAGCGGACGGAGGGAGACCCAGTACTTC | 16 | NA | TRBV29-1 | TRBD2 | TRBJ2-5
CASSEFPASRRPYEQYF | TGTGCCAGCAGTGAATTCCCCGCTAGCCGAAGACCCTACGAGCAGTACTTC | 17 | NA | TRBV25-1 | NA | TRBJ2-7
CSVRYTEAFF | TGCAGCGTCCGGTACACTGAAGCTTTCTTT | 10 | NA | TRBV29-1 | NA | TRBJ1-1
CASSLVGNQPQHF | TGTGCCAGCAGCTTAGTGGGGAATCAGCCCCAGCATTTT | 13 | NA | TRBV7-9 | NA | TRBJ1-5
CSAWTPDGRGPQHF | TGCAGTGCTTGGACCCCGGACGGTAGGGGGCCCCAGCATTTT | 14 | NA | TRBV20-1 | NA | TRBJ1-5
CASSEEGGARTEAFF | TGCGCCAGCAGTGAGGAGGGGGGGGCGAGGACTGAAGCTTTCTTT | 15 | few | TRBV10-1 | NA | TRBJ1-1
CSLPKGQGNTEAFF | TGCAGCCTACCTAAGGGACAGGGGAACACTGAAGCTTTCTTT | 14 | NA | TRBV20-1 | TRBD1 | TRBJ1-1
CASSFWAGLEKLFF | TGTGCCAGCAGTTTTTGGGCAGGGCTCGAAAAACTGTTTTTT | 14 | NA | TRBV28 | NA | TRBJ1-4
CASSRGTAGTSGNNEQFF | TGCGCCAGCAGCCGAGGGACAGCCGGGACTAGCGGAAACAATGAGCAGTTCTTC | 18 | NA | TRBV10-2 | TRBD2 | TRBJ2-1
CASSLRQGPGNTIYF | TGTGCCAGCAGTTTAAGGCAGGGTCCGGGAAACACCATATATTTT | 15 | few | TRBV27 | NA | TRBJ1-3
CASSLLGSGNTIYF | TGTGCCAGCAGTTTGTTGGGCTCTGGAAACACCATATATTTT | 14 | NA | TRBV27 | NA | TRBJ1-3
CASSLSRGAGGYGYTF | TGTGCCAGCAGTTTATCCCGCGGGGCGGGGGGCTATGGCTACACCTTC | 16 | few | TRBV28 | NA | TRBJ1-2
CASSKQKYSNQPQHF | TGTGCCAGTAGCAAACAGAAATATAGCAATCAGCCCCAGCATTTT | 15 | few | TRBV19 | NA | TRBJ1-5
CASRGPTETQYF | TGTGCCAGTAGAGGGCCTACCGAGACCCAGTACTTC | 12 | NA | TRBV19 | NA | TRBJ2-5
CASRTTGGGRQETQYF | TGTGCCAGCAGAACTACAGGGGGGGGTCGGCAAGAGACCCAGTACTTC | 16 | few | TRBV28 | NA | TRBJ2-5
CASSEGLLAGVTYEQYF | TGTGCCAGCAGTGAAGGACTACTAGCGGGAGTTACTTACGAGCAGTACTTC | 17 | few | TRBV2 | TRBD2 | TRBJ2-7
CASSPGQENTEAFF | TGTGCCAGCAGCCCAGGACAGGAGAACACTGAAGCTTTCTTT | 14 | few | TRBV7-9 | TRBD1 | TRBJ1-1
CASSARGGGGRIPDTQYF | TGTGCCAGCAGCGCCCGGGGGGGCGGCGGGAGGATCCCAGATACGCAGTATTTT | 18 | NA | TRBV7-2 | TRBD2 | TRBJ2-3
CASSPRVAGNSYEQYF | TGTGCCAGCAGCCCTCGGGTAGCGGGAAACTCCTACGAGCAGTACTTC | 16 | few | TRBV7-9 | TRBD2 | TRBJ2-7
CASSFPTSGEQYF | TGTGCCAGCAGCTTTCCGACTAGCGGGGAGCAGTACTTC | 13 | NA | TRBV7-2 | TRBD2 | TRBJ2-7
CASSADLANEKLFF | TGTGCCAGTAGTGCGGACCTCGCTAATGAAAAACTGTTTTTT | 14 | NA | TRBV19 | NA | TRBJ1-4
CATVLEGQIYNEQFF | TGTGCCACCGTCCTAGAGGGACAGATATACAATGAGCAGTTCTTC | 15 | NA | TRBV2 | TRBD1 | TRBJ2-1